Sequencing of this TCR beta chain was carried out in a study of identical twins. The V end lost 5 bases, the J end lost 2 bases, and 16 bases lay between the germline ends. Germline-derived CDR1 and CDR2 are MDHEN and SYDVKM. The CDR3 runs to 16 residues. TCRdb re-called the 5' RACE reads through MiXCR, storing one row per CDR3 protein. The data contain hundreds of thousands of distinct CDR3 sequences, approximately 8.5% of them singletons. Everyone who gave samples was a healthy Caucasian. Findings and limits, study-wide: Carriage of fewer insertions was seen in abundant cord blood beta clonotypes, whereas memory repertoires showed none. Zero-insertion analyses might be partly confounded by invariant T cells like MAIT and iNKT.

In its sample, this clonotype was seen a few times. Its antigen is unidentified. These same records also appear under a second study, on yellow fever vaccine responses in identical twins.

The origin of this receptor is a woman in her late teens or twenties in good health. V usage is TRBV28 and J usage is TRBJ1-5; no firm D call. The sequencing sample was made of memory (CD45RO+) T cells sorted from blood. The CDR3 region has the DNA TGTGCCAGCAGTCAACGGACGGGCCCCGGCAATCAGCCCCAGCATTTT. Translated: CASSQRTGPGNQPQHF.